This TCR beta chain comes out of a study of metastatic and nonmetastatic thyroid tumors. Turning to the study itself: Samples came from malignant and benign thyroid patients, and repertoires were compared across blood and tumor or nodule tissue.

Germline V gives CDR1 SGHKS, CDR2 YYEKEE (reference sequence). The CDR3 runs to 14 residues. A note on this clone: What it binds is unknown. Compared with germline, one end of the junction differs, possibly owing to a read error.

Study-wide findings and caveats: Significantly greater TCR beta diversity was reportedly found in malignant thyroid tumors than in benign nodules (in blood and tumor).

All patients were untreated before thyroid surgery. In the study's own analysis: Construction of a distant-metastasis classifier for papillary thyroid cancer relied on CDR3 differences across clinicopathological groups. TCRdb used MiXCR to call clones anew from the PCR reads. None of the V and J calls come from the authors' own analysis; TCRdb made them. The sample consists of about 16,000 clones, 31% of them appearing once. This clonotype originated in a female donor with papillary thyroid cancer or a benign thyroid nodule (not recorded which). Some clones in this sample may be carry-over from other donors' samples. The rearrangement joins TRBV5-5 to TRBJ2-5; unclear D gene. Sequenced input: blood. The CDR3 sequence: CVSSSGWVQETQYF. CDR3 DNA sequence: TGTGTCAGCAGCTCCGGGTGGGTCCAAGAGACCCAGTACTTC.